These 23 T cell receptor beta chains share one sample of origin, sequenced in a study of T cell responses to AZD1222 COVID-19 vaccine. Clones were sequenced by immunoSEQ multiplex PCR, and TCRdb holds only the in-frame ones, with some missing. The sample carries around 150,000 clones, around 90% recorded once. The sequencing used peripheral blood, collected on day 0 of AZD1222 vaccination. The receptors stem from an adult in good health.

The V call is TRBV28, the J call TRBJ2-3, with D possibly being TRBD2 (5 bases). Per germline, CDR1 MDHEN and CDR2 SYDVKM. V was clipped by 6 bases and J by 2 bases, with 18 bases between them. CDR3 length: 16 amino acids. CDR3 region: CASSPASPKITDTQYF. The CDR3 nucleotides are TGTGCCAGCAGCCCAGCTAGCCCCAAGATCACAGATACGCAGTATTTT.

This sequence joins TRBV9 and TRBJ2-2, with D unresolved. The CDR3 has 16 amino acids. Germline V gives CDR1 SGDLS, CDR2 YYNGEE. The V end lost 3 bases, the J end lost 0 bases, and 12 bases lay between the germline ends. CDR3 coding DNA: TGTGCCAGCAGCGACCGTCCGGGTGCGAACACCGGGGAGCTGTTTTTT. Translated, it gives CASSDRPGANTGELFF.

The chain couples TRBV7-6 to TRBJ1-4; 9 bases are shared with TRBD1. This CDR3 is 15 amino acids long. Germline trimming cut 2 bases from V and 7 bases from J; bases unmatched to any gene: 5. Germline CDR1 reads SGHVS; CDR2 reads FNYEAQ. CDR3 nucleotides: TGTGCCAGCAGCTTAAAGGACAGGGGCATTGAAAAACTGTTTTTT. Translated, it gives CASSLKDRGIEKLFF.

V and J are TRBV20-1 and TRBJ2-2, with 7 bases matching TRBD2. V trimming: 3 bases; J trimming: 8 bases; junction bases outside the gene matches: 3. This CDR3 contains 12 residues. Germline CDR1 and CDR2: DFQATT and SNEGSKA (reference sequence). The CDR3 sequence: CSASAGAGELFF. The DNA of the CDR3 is TGCAGTGCTAGTGCGGGAGCAGGGGAGCTGTTTTTT.

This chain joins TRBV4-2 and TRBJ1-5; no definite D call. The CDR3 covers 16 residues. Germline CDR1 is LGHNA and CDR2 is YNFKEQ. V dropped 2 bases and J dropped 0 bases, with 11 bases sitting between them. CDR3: CASSQYSGDSNQPQHF. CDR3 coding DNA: TGTGCCAGCAGCCAATACAGCGGTGATAGCAATCAGCCCCAGCATTTT.

CDR3 DNA: TGTGCCAGCAGCTTAGAGGGTGGTTCCTACGAGCAGTACTTC. This gives the protein CASSLEGGSYEQYF. The chain recombines TRBV13 with TRBJ2-7; no firm D call. Trimming took off 1 base at V and 1 base at J, with 8 bases between the two ends. Germline CDR1 is PRHDT and CDR2 is FYEKMQ (reference sequence). The CDR3 is made up of 14 amino acids. Variable domain in full (rest from reference TRBV13 and TRBJ2-7): AAGVIQSPRHLIKEKRETATLKCYPIPRHDTVYWYQQGPGQDPQFLISFYEKMQSDKGSIPDRFSAQQFSDYHSELNMSSLELGDSALYFCASSLEGGSYEQYFGPGTRLTVT.

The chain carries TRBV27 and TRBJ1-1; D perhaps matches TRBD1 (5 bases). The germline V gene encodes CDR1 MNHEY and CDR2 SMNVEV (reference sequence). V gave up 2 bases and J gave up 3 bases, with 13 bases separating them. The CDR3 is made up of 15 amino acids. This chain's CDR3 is CASSLGGGLHTEAFF. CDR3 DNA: TGTGCCAGCAGTTTAGGGGGGGGATTGCACACTGAAGCTTTCTTT.

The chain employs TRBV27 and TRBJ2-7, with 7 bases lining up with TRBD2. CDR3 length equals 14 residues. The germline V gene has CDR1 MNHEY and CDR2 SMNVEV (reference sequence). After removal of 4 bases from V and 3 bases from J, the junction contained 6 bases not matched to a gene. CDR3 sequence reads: CASSSGLDYYEQYF. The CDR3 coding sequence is TGTGCCAGCAGTTCCGGACTAGATTACTACGAGCAGTACTTC.

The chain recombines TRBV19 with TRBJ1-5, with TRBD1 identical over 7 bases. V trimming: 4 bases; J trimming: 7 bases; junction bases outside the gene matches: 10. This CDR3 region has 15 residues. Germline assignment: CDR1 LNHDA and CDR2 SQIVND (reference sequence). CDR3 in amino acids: CASSRPRDSGQPQHF. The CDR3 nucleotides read TGTGCCAGTAGTAGACCCCGGGACAGCGGGCAGCCCCAGCATTTT. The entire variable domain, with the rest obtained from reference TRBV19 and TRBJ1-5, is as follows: DGGITQSPKYLFRKEGQNVTLSCEQNLNHDAMYWYRQDPGQGLRLIYYSQIVNDFQKGDIAEGYSVSREKKESFPLTVTSAQKNPTAFYLCASSRPRDSGQPQHFGDGTRLSIL.

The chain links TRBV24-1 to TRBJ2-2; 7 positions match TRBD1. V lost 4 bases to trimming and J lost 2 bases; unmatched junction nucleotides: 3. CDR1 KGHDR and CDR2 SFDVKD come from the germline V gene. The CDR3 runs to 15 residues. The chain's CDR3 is CATSDWDRNTGELFF. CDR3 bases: TGTGCCACCAGTGACTGGGACAGAAACACCGGGGAGCTGTTTTTT.

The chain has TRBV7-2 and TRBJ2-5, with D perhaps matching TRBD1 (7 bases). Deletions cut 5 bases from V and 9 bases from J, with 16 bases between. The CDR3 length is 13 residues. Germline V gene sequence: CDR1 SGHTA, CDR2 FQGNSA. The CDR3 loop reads CASSPRGTVAQYF. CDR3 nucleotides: TGTGCCAGCAGCCCCCGGGGGACAGTGGCCCAGTACTTC.

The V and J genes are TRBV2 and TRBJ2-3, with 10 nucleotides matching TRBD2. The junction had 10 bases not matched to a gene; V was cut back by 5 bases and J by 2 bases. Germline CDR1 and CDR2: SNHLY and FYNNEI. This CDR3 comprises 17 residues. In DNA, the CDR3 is TGTGCCAGCAGTTCAAGGCGGCTAGCGGGAGTCACAGATACGCAGTATTTT. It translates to CASSSRRLAGVTDTQYF.

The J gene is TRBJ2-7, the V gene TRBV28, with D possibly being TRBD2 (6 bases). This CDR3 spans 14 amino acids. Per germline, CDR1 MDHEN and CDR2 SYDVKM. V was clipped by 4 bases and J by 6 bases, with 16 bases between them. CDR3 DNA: TGTGCCAGCAGTTCGGGAGCCGGAGGAGGCGAGCAGTACTTC. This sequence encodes CASSSGAGGGEQYF.

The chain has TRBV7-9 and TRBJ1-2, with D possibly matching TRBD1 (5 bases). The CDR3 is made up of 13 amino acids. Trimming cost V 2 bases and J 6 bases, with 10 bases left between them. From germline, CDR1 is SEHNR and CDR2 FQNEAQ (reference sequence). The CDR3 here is CASSLRRDHGYTF. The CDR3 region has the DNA TGTGCCAGCAGCTTACGGAGGGACCATGGCTACACCTTC.

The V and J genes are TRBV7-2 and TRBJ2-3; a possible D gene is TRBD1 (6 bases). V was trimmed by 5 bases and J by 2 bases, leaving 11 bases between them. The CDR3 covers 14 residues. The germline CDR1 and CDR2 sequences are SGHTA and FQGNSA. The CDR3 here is CASSEGGFTDTQYF. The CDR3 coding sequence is TGTGCCAGCAGCGAAGGGGGATTCACAGATACGCAGTATTTT.

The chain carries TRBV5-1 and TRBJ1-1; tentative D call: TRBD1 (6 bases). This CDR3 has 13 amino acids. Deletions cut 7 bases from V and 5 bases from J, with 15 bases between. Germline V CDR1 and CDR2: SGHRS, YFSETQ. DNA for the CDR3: TGCGCCAGCGGCCTGGAGGGGGAGACTGAAGCTTTCTTT. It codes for CASGLEGETEAFF.

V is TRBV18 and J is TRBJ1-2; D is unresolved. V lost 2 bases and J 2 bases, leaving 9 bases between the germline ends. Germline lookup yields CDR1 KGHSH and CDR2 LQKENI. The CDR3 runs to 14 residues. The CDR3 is CASSPIETNYGYTF. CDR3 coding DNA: TGTGCCAGCTCACCAATCGAGACGAACTATGGCTACACCTTC.

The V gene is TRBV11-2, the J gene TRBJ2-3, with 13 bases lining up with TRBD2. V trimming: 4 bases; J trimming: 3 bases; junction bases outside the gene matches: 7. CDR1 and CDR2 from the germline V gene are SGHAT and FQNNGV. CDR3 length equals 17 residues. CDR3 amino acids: CASSSRGTSGKTDTQYF. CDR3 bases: TGTGCCAGCAGCTCCCGGGGGACTAGCGGGAAGACAGATACGCAGTATTTT.

The CDR3: CASSYSNVFYEQYF. In DNA, the CDR3 is TGTGCCAGCAGTTACTCGAACGTCTTCTACGAGCAGTACTTC. The chain is built from TRBV6-6 and TRBJ2-7; the D is unclear. V was shortened by 0 bases and J by 3 bases, with 9 bases between the two germline ends. Germline CDR1 MNHNY, CDR2 SVGAGI (reference sequence). The CDR3 sequence is 14 residues long.

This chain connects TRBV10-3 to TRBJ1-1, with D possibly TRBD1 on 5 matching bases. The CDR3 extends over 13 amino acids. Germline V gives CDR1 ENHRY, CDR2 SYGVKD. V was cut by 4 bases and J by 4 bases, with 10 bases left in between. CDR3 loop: CAISGPRVTEAFF. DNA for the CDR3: TGTGCCATCAGTGGGCCCAGGGTCACTGAAGCTTTCTTT.

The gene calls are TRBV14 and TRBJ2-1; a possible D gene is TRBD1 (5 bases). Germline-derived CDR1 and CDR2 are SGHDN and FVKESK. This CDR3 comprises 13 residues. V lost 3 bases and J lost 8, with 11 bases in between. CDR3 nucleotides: TGTGCCAGCAGCCAGAGACAGATCCATGAGCAGTTCTTC. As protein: CASSQRQIHEQFF.

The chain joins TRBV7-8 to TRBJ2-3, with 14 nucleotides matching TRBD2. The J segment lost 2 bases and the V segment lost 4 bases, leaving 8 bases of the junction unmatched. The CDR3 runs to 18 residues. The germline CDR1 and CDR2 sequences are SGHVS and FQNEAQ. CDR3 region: CASSSYKGLAGVTDTQYF. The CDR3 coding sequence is TGTGCCAGCAGCTCTTATAAGGGACTAGCGGGAGTCACAGATACGCAGTATTTT.

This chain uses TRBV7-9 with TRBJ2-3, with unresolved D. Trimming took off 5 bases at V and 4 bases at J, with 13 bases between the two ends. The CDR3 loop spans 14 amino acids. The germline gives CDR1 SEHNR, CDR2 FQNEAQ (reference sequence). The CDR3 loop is CASSPGSLADTQYF. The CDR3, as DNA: TGTGCCAGCAGCCCCGGTTCGCTAGCAGATACGCAGTATTTT.